The 24 T cell receptor beta chains below all came from one sample that was sequenced in a study of blood T cell repertoires in COVID-19. Sequencing used immunoSEQ multiplex PCR; TCRdb keeps in-frame clones, though not all of them. The table has 75,000 or so clones, more than 75% seen once. The specimen sequenced was peripheral blood. All receptors come from a man aged 60-69 years with acute or convalescent COVID-19.

This chain joins TRBV27 and TRBJ1-6; 7 bases map to TRBD1. The CDR3 contains 17 residues. Germline loops: CDR1 MNHEY, CDR2 SMNVEV (reference sequence). J lost 3 bases, V lost 2 bases, and 7 bases had no gene match. The CDR3, as DNA: TGTGCCAGCAGTTTACGACAGGGTGGAAGCTATAATTCACCCCTCCACTTT. Protein: CASSLRQGGSYNSPLHF.

The chain is built from TRBV4-2 and TRBJ2-2; 8 bases line up with TRBD2. The junction had 5 bases not matched to a gene; V was cut back by 5 bases and J by 0 bases. CDR3 length: 16 residues. Germline CDR1 reads LGHNA; CDR2 reads YNFKEQ. CDR3 region: CASSSREGANTGELFF. The CDR3 nucleotides read TGTGCCAGCAGCTCCCGGGAGGGCGCGAACACCGGGGAGCTGTTTTTT.

The gene calls are TRBV30 and TRBJ1-3; D remains ambiguous. The V end was cut by 5 bases, the J end by 0 bases, with 11 bases between. The CDR3 spans 14 residues. From germline, CDR1 is GTSNPN and CDR2 SVGIG (reference sequence). The CDR3 nucleotides read TGTGCCTGGGGTATACAGTTCTCTGGAAACACCATATATTTT. This encodes CAWGIQFSGNTIYF.

The gene calls are TRBV12-3 or TRBV12-4 and TRBJ1-3, with unresolved D. The CDR3 extends over 11 amino acids. Trimming pared 6 bases from V and 6 bases from J, leaving 6 bases between. The CDR3 protein is CASSLLNTIYF. CDR3 coding DNA: TGTGCCAGCAGCTTACTAAACACCATATATTTT.

The chain links TRBV11-2 to TRBJ1-3; D unclear. The CDR3 is 13 amino acids. The germline gives CDR1 SGHAT, CDR2 FQNNGV. Between the trimmed V and J ends, which lost 2 bases and 7 bases, there was a span of 9 bases. The CDR3 DNA sequence: TGTGCCAGCAGCTTACATGCAGTCAACACCATATATTTT. This gives the protein CASSLHAVNTIYF. Complete variable domain (other parts from reference TRBV11-2 and TRBJ1-3): EAGVAQSPRYKIIEKRQSVAFWCNPISGHATLYWYQQILGQGPKLLIQFQNNGVVDDSQLPKDRFSAERLKGVDSTLKIQPAKLEDSAVYLCASSLHAVNTIYFGEGSWLTVV.

This chain connects TRBV5-1 to TRBJ2-1; 9 bases line up with TRBD2. V gave up 4 bases and J gave up 7 bases; unmatched junction bases: 6. The length of the CDR3 is 14 residues. Germline CDR1 is SGHRS and CDR2 is YFSETQ. The CDR3 DNA reads as TGCGCCAGCAGCCCCGTGACTAGCGGTAATGAGCAGTTCTTC. Protein product: CASSPVTSGNEQFF.

The V gene is TRBV7-2, the J gene TRBJ2-7, with D perhaps matching TRBD2 (6 bases). Germline V gene data show CDR1 as SGHTA and CDR2 as FQGNSA. V was cut by 3 bases and J by 0 bases, with 15 bases left in between. The CDR3 spans 16 residues. The CDR3 loop is CASSFRGGESSYEQYF. The CDR3 nucleotides read TGTGCCAGCAGCTTCCGAGGAGGGGAGAGCTCCTACGAGCAGTACTTC.

This chain joins TRBV2 and TRBJ2-1; tentative D call: TRBD1 (7 bases). V shed 3 bases and J shed 7 bases, with 22 bases lying between them. CDR3 size: 17 residues. In germline, CDR1 is SNHLY, CDR2 FYNNEI. CDR3 nucleotides: TGTGCCAGCAGTGAGACAGGGCGGCGGGGAGGTAGTAATGAGCAGTTCTTC. This gives the protein CASSETGRRGGSNEQFF.

The genes are TRBV6-5 and TRBJ1-5, with D perhaps matching TRBD1 (5 bases). V was cut by 4 bases and J by 6 bases, with 13 bases left in between. CDR1 MNHEY and CDR2 SVGAGI come from the germline V gene. The CDR3 runs to 14 residues. The CDR3 protein is CASSWGRVGQPQHF. CDR3 nucleotide sequence: TGTGCCAGCAGTTGGGGCAGGGTCGGTCAGCCCCAGCATTTT.

The V call is TRBV9, the J call TRBJ2-7; 11 nucleotides match TRBD2. The CDR3 is 16 amino acids. The V segment lost 0 bases and the J segment 1 base; nucleotides outside the gene matches: 3. CDR1 is SGDLS and CDR2 is YYNGEE in the germline V gene. CDR3 bases: TGTGCCAGCAGCGTAGATCGACTAGCGGGGTCCTACGAGCAGTACTTC. Residues: CASSVDRLAGSYEQYF.

This rearrangement joins TRBV5-6 to TRBJ2-7, with D tentatively TRBD1 (6 bases). This CDR3 comprises 13 residues. Germline V gives CDR1 SGHDT, CDR2 YYEEEE. Trimming pared 2 bases from V and 3 bases from J, leaving 9 bases between. For the CDR3, the DNA is TGTGCCAGCAGCTTCAGGGACATCTACGAGCAGTACTTC. Translating gives CASSFRDIYEQYF.

The J gene is TRBJ2-4, the V gene TRBV27, with 11 positions matching TRBD1. Germline trimming cut 3 bases from V and 5 bases from J; bases unmatched to any gene: 6. This CDR3 contains 16 residues. The germline V gene has CDR1 MNHEY and CDR2 SMNVEV (reference sequence). This chain's CDR3 is CASSFGQGAGENIQYF. In DNA, the CDR3 is TGTGCCAGCAGTTTCGGACAGGGGGCAGGCGAAAACATTCAGTACTTC.

The V call is TRBV27, the J call TRBJ1-6, with TRBD1 as a possible D gene (5 bases). Deletions cut 11 bases from V and 1 base from J, with 24 bases between. The CDR3 runs to 18 residues. Per the germline V gene, CDR1 is MNHEY and CDR2 is SMNVEV (reference sequence). Here the CDR3 reads CAGRWGRSSPSYNSPLHF. The DNA for the CDR3 is TGTGCCGGGCGGTGGGGCAGGTCCTCTCCTTCCTATAATTCACCCCTCCACTTT.

Here the CDR3 reads CASSLTGSQETQYF. As DNA, the CDR3 is TGTGCCAGCTCACTGACCGGGAGCCAAGAGACCCAGTACTTC. The chain is built from TRBV18 and TRBJ2-5, with a tentative D call TRBD2 (6 bases). Deletions cut 4 bases from V and 1 base from J, with 10 bases between. The CDR3 consists of 14 residues. In germline, CDR1 is KGHSH, CDR2 LQKENI.

This clone turned up a few times. The chain recombines TRBV12-5 with TRBJ1-2; D is uncertain. Germline values: CDR1 LGHNT, CDR2 FRNRAP. Between the trimmed V and J ends, which lost 6 bases and 2 bases, there was a span of 10 bases. The CDR3 sequence is 13 residues long. CDR3 sequence: CASGDELNYGYTF. The CDR3 DNA reads TGTGCTAGTGGCGATGAGTTGAACTATGGCTACACCTTC.

The chain uses TRBV7-2 and TRBJ2-3; D uncertain. V shed 5 bases and J shed 7 bases, with 7 bases lying between them. CDR3 length equals 11 residues. Germline assignment: CDR1 SGHTA and CDR2 FQGNSA. The DNA of the CDR3 is TGTGCCAGCAGCCGTGACAATACGCAGTATTTT. Amino acid sequence: CASSRDNTQYF.

The chain has TRBV6-2 or TRBV6-3 and TRBJ2-2, with 8 bases fitting TRBD2. Germline CDR1 MNHEY, CDR2 SVGEGT. The CDR3 is 16 amino acids. V was pared by 2 bases and J by 4 bases, with 6 bases of the junction left unmatched. The CDR3 DNA reads TGTGCCAGCAGTTACGCGGCGGGAGGCTTCACCGGGGAGCTGTTTTTT. This codes for CASSYAAGGFTGELFF.

The chain recombines TRBV5-4 with TRBJ2-3, with 11 bases matching TRBD2. J lost 2 bases, V lost 5 bases, and 4 bases had no gene match. The CDR3 is 15 residues long. Per germline, CDR1 SGHNT and CDR2 YYREEE (reference sequence). DNA for the CDR3: TGTGCCAGCAGTCTAGCGGGAGGTTTCACAGATACGCAGTATTTT. Translated: CASSLAGGFTDTQYF. Full variable domain (missing parts from reference TRBV5-4 and TRBJ2-3): ETGVTQSPTHLIKTRGQQVTLRCSSQSGHNTVSWYQQALGQGPQFIFQYYREEENGRGNFPPRFSGLQFPNYSSELNVNALELDDSALYLCASSLAGGFTDTQYFGPGTRLTVL.

The chain uses TRBV10-3 and TRBJ2-7; D unresolved. Germline V gives CDR1 ENHRY, CDR2 SYGVKD. Trimming left V 11 bases short and J 5 bases short, with 22 bases between. The CDR3 has 14 amino acids. CDR3 nucleotide sequence: TGTGCCTCTAAACCCACGGAGCGCGACCACGAGCAGTACTTC. This codes for CASKPTERDHEQYF.

The V and J genes are TRBV4-3 and TRBJ1-3; D gene ambiguous. The CDR3 covers 16 residues. Trimming took 0 bases from V and 4 from J, leaving 13 bases between them. The germline gives CDR1 LGHNA, CDR2 YSLEER. The CDR3 DNA sequence: TGCGCCAGCAGCCAAGATCGGGGTTTGCGCGGAAACACCATATATTTT. Its protein is CASSQDRGLRGNTIYF.

The chain recombines TRBV5-4 with TRBJ1-1, with D tentatively TRBD1 (6 bases). The CDR3 extends over 16 amino acids. V dropped 0 bases and J dropped 0 bases, with 12 bases sitting between them. Germline V gene data show CDR1 as SGHNT and CDR2 as YYREEE (reference sequence). The CDR3 here is CASSLGQGRVNTEAFF. CDR3 DNA: TGTGCCAGCAGCTTGGGTCAGGGGCGGGTGAACACTGAAGCTTTCTTT.

The rearrangement links TRBV5-1 to TRBJ2-1, with 9 bases identical to TRBD1. Germline V gene data show CDR1 as SGHRS and CDR2 as YFSETQ. V trimming: 4 bases; J trimming: 9 bases; junction bases outside the gene matches: 8. CDR3 length: 14 residues. CDR3 residues: CASSVGTGLGEQFF. The CDR3 bases are TGCGCCAGCAGCGTCGGGACAGGGTTGGGTGAGCAGTTCTTC.

The chain links TRBV10-2 to TRBJ2-3; a possible D gene is TRBD2 (6 bases). This CDR3 region has 13 residues. V gave up 2 bases and J gave up 5 bases, with 8 bases separating them. CDR1 is WSHSY, CDR2 SAAADI, per germline. CDR3 sequence: CASSEVGGDTQYF. In DNA, the CDR3 is TGCGCCAGCAGTGAGGTGGGGGGAGATACGCAGTATTTT.

The gene calls are TRBV19 and TRBJ1-1, with 7 bases lining up with TRBD1. Per germline, CDR1 LNHDA and CDR2 SQIVND (reference sequence). This CDR3 contains 14 residues. The ends lost 7 bases at V and 2 bases at J; junction bases unmatched: 7. CDR3: CASTKGQLNTEAFF. The CDR3 DNA reads TGTGCCAGTACCAAGGGACAGCTTAACACTGAAGCTTTCTTT.